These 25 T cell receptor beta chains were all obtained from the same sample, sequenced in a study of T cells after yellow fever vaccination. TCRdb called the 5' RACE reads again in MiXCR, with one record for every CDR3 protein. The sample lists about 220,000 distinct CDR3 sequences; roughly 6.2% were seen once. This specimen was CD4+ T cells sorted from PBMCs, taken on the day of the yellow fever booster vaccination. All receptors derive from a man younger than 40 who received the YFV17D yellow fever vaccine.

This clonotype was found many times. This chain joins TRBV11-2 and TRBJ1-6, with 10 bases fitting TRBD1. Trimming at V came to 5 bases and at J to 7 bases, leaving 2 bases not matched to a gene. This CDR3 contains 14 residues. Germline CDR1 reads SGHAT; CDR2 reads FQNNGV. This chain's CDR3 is CASSQTGGNSPLHF. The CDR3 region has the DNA TGTGCCAGCAGCCAGACAGGGGGCAATTCACCCCTCCACTTT. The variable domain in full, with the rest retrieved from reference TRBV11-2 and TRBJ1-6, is EAGVAQSPRYKIIEKRQSVAFWCNPISGHATLYWYQQILGQGPKLLIQFQNNGVVDDSQLPKDRFSAERLKGVDSTLKIQPAKLEDSAVYLCASSQTGGNSPLHFGNGTRLTVT.

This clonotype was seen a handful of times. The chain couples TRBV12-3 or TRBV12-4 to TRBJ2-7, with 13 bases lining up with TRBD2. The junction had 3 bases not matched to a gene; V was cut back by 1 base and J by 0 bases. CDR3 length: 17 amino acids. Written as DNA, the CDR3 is TGTGCCAGCAGTTTAGGGACTAGCGGGGGAGTCTCCTACGAGCAGTACTTC. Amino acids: CASSLGTSGGVSYEQYF.

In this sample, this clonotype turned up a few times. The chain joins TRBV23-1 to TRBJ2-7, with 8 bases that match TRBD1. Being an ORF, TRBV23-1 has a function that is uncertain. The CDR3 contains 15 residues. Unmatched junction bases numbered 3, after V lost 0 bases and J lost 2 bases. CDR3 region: CASSQSPGGAYEQYF. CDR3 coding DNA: TGCGCCAGCAGTCAATCGCCAGGGGGCGCCTACGAGCAGTACTTC.

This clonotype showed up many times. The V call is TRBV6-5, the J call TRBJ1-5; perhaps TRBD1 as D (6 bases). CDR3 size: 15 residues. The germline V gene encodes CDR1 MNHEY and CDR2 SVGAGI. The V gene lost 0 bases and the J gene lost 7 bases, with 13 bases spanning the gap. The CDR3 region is CASSYSVGGGQPQHF. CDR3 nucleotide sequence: TGTGCCAGCAGTTACTCCGTAGGGGGAGGCCAGCCCCAGCATTTT.

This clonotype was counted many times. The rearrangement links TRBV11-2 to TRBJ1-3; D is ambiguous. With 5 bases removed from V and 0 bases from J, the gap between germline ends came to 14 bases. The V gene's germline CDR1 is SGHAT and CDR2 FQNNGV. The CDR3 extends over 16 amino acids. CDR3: CASSPDSGSSGNTIYF. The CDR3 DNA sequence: TGTGCCAGCAGCCCCGACTCAGGCAGCTCTGGAAACACCATATATTTT.

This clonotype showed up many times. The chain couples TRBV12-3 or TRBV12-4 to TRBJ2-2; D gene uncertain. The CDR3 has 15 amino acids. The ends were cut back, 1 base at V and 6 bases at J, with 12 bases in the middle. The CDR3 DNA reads TGTGCCAGCAGTTTAGGAACAGATTCGGCCGGGGAGCTGTTTTTT. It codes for CASSLGTDSAGELFF.

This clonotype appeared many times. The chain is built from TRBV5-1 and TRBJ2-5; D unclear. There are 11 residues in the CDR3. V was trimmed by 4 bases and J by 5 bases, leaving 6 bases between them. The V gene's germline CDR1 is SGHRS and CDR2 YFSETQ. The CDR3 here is CASSDDETQYF. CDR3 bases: TGCGCCAGCAGCGATGATGAGACCCAGTACTTC.

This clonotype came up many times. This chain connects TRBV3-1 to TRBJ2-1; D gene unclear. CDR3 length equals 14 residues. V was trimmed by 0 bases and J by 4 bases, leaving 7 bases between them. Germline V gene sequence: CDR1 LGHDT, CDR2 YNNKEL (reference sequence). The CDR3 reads CASSQDSSYNEQFF. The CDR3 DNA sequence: TGTGCCAGCAGCCAAGATTCCTCATACAATGAGCAGTTCTTC.

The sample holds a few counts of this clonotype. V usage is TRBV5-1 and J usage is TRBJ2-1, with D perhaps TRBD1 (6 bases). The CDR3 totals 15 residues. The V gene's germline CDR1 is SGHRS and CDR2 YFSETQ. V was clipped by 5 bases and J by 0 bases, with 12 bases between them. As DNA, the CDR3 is TGCGCCAGCAGGTCAGGGACAACCTCCTACAATGAGCAGTTCTTC. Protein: CASRSGTTSYNEQFF.

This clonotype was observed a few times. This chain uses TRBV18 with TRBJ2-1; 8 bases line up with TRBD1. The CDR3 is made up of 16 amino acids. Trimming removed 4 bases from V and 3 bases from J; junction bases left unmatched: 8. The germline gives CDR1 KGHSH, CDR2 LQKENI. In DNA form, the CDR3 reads TGTGCCAGCTCACGCAGGACAGGGAGGTTCTACAATGAGCAGTTCTTC. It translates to CASSRRTGRFYNEQFF.

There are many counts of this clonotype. CDR3 nucleotide sequence: TGCAGTGCTTCTGGACAGTGGGCCACAGATACGCAGTATTTT. It translates to CSASGQWATDTQYF. The chain has TRBV20-1 and TRBJ2-3; D may be TRBD1 (6 bases). The CDR3 runs to 14 residues. Per germline, CDR1 DFQATT and CDR2 SNEGSKA (reference sequence). V gave up 5 bases and J gave up 2 bases, with 14 bases separating them.

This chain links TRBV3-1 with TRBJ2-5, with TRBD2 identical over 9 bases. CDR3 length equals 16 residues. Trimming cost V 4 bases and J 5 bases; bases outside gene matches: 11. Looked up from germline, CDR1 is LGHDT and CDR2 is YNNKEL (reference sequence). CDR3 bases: TGTGCCAGCAGCCGACTTAGCGGGAGCAAGGGGGAGACCCAGTACTTC. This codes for CASSRLSGSKGETQYF.

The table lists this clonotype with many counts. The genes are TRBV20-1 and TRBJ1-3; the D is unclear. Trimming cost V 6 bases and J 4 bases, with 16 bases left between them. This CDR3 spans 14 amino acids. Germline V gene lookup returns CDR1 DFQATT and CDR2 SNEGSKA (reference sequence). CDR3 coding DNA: TGCAGTGCCCCCCGGATGTCGGCGGGAAACACCATATATTTT. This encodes CSAPRMSAGNTIYF.

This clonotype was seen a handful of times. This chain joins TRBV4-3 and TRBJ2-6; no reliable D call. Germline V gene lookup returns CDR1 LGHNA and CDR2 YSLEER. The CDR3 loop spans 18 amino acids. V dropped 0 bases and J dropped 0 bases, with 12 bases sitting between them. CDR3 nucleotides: TGCGCCAGCAGCCAAGAGTCTTCTCGCTCCTCTGGGGCCAACGTCCTGACTTTC. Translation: CASSQESSRSSGANVLTF.

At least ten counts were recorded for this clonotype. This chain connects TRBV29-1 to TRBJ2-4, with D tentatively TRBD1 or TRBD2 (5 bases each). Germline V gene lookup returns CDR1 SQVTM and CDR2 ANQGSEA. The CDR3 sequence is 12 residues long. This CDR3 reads CTGMGPENIQYF. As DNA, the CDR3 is TGCACCGGGATGGGACCTGAAAACATTCAGTACTTC.

The CDR3 protein is CASSLALAGGETQYF. CDR3 coding DNA: TGTGCCAGCAGTTTAGCACTAGCGGGAGGAGAGACCCAGTACTTC. The rearrangement joins TRBV12-3 or TRBV12-4 to TRBJ2-5; 12 bases are a match to TRBD2. With 0 bases clipped from V and 4 bases from J, the junction kept 0 bases outside the gene matches. This CDR3 is built from 15 residues.

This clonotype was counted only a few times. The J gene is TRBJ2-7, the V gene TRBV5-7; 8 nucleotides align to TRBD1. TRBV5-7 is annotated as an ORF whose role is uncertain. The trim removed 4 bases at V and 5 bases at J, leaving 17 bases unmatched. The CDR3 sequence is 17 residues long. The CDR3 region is CASSPDRELASYHEQYF. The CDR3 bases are TGTGCCAGCAGCCCGGACAGGGAGTTAGCCAGCTATCACGAGCAGTACTTC.

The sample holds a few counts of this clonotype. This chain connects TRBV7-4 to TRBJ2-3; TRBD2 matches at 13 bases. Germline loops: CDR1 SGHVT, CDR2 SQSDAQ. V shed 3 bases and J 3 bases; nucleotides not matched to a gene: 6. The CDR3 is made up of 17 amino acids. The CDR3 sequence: CASSFHGTSGKTDTQYF. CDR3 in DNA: TGTGCCAGCAGCTTTCACGGGACTAGCGGGAAAACAGATACGCAGTATTTT.

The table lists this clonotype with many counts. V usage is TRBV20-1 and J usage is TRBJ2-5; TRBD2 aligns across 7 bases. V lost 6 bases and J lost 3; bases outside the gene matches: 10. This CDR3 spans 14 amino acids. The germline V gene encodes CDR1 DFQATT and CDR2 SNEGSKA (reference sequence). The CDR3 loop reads CSAQLWTREETQYF. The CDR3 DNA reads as TGCAGTGCGCAGCTTTGGACTAGGGAAGAGACCCAGTACTTC.

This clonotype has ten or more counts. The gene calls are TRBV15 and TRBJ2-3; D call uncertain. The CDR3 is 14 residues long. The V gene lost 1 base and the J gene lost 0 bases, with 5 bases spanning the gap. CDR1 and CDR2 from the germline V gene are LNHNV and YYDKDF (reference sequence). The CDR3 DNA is TGTGCCACCAGCAGAGTGCCTAGCACAGATACGCAGTATTTT. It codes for CATSRVPSTDTQYF.

CDR3 amino acids: CASSILAGSVYEQYF. The CDR3, as DNA: TGCGCCAGCAGCATCCTAGCGGGAAGTGTTTACGAGCAGTACTTC. The rearrangement uses TRBV5-1 and TRBJ2-7; 9 bases align to TRBD2. Trimming took 4 bases from V and 4 from J; bases not matched to a gene: 9. Germline V gene sequence: CDR1 SGHRS, CDR2 YFSETQ. The CDR3 contains 15 residues.

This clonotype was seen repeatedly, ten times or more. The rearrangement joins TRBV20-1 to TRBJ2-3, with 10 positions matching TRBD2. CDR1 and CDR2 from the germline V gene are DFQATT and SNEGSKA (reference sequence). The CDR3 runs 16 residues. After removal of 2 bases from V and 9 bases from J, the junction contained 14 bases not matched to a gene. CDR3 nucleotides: TGCAGTGCTAGATCTGATCTAGCGGGAGCAACCTTAACGCAGTATTTT. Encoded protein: CSARSDLAGATLTQYF.

The DNA for the CDR3 is TGTGCCAGCAGTTACAACCGGGACAGGGCCTCCAATTATGGCTACACCTTC. Protein sequence: CASSYNRDRASNYGYTF. The chain joins TRBV6-2 or TRBV6-3 to TRBJ1-2; 9 nucleotides line up with TRBD1. Per germline, CDR1 MNHEY and CDR2 SVGEGT. After removal of 2 bases from V and 5 bases from J, the junction contained 12 bases not matched to a gene. CDR3 size: 17 residues.

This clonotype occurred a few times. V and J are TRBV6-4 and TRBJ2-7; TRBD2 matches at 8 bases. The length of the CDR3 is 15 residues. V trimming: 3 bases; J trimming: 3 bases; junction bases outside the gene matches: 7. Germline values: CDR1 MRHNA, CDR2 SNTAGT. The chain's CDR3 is CASSELSGSIYEQYF. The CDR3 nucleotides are TGTGCCAGCAGTGAGTTGAGCGGGAGTATCTACGAGCAGTACTTC.

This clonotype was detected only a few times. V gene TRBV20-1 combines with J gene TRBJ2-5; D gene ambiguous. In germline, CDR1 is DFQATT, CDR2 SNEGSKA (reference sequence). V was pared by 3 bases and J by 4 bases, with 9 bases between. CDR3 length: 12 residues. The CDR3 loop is CSASPLRETQYF. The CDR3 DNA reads TGCAGTGCTAGCCCCCTTAGAGAGACCCAGTACTTC.